This T cell receptor beta chain is drawn from a study of cytomegalovirus exposure and HLA in healthy donors (TCRdb year 2017). Study-wide context: An earlier analysis of some 500 of the donors reported about 250 Gb of sequence data and roughly 100 million unique TCR beta sequences from some 180 million T cells. Alongside the repertoire data, information on donor age, sex, ethnicity and CMV serostatus was compiled. The study combined high-throughput TCR immunosequencing, statistical association of individual TCRs with disease status, and machine learning to predict cytomegalovirus infection status. Besides the first cohort of some 670 subjects, a separate validation cohort made up of 120 or so different subjects was used. The number of typed donors differed by locus: 629-630 for A, B, C, DRB1 and DQB1; some 500 for DQA1; around 610 for DPA1; and 450 to 480 for DPB1. The study was designed to test whether signatures of past pathogen exposure could be identified by cataloging public T cell receptors. An early release that covered some 640 HLA-typed donors contained about 300 gigabases of sequencing data and about 93 million unique TCR sequences. In a later analysis, previously published TCR beta repertoires from about 640 donors were re-analyzed and high-resolution HLA genotyping was added so that TCR occurrence patterns could be studied. HLA typing included class I and class II loci at four-digit resolution. A later genetic analysis took genome-wide SNP genotypes for about 65% of the 666 donors and used that subset as a discovery cohort. All discovery cohort repertoires had been generated on a single sequencing platform. Using immunosequencing, the study profiled T cell repertoires from about 650 subjects and related those repertoires to cytomegalovirus serostatus. Four or five DR-DQ haplotypes were handled as single units for association and clustering, since linkage in the cohort was strong. An earlier analysis of 587 of the donors used high-throughput TCR beta sequencing to judge whether each TCR beta V gene segment behaved as functional or pseudogenic. Of the 350 to 450 genotyped donors, 65% to 90% fell in the genetic ancestry cluster associated with self-reported Caucasian donors. Across some 400 genotyped donors of the cohort, an average of about 220,000 unique TCR beta nucleotide sequences per donor were sequenced, and roughly 20% of those sequences were non-productive. Rather than using new phenotypic data, the later analysis identified candidate immune exposures from TCR beta sequences and from how often those sequences occurred across donors.

The cohort consisted of some 670 healthy bone marrow donors. All cohort members were sampled while nominally healthy, although unrecorded immune exposures were likely present. The donor was CMV seropositive and was included in the group of 270 or so seropositive cohort members. A peripheral blood sample was provided by each donor, and peripheral blood mononuclear cells were used for TCR beta sequencing. The Qiagen DNeasy Blood Extraction Kit was used to extract genomic DNA from the blood cell samples. About this clone itself: Its antigen has not been determined. Base qualities are missing; no much larger clone stands one base away.

Per the germline V gene (reference sequence), SEHNR is the CDR1 and FQNEAQ is the CDR2. Relative to germline, V is 1 base shorter and J is 7 bases shorter, with 13 bases between their ends. Counted from cysteine to phenylalanine, this CDR3 has 14 amino acids. Only CDR3 DNA is held: 42 bases, read in frame from base 1. The method behind the library was the immunoSEQ multiplex PCR assay. The multiplex PCR relied on a mix of 60 forward primers for TCR Vbeta segments and 13 reverse primers for TCR Jbeta segments. Amplification of the CDR3 region of rearranged TCR beta genes was performed with a multiplex PCR assay on genomic DNA. The Illumina HiSeq System was used to sequence the amplified TCR beta libraries as 87-base-pair reads. As for how the authors treated the data: A later analysis counted tens of millions of unique TCR beta chains across the 670 or so repertoires, and some 11 million of these chains were shared by at least two donors. A nearest-neighbor algorithm error-corrected the raw reads and collapsed the reads into unique sequences, merging closely related sequences to remove PCR and sequencing errors. CDR3 sequences were aligned to IMGT reference sequences to assign V, D and J gene segments. For a sequence to be retained, a match of at least six nucleotides to both a V gene segment and a J gene segment was required. Rearrangements were called productive when the CDR3 lacked stop codons and stayed in frame with V and J; all others were non-productive. CDR3 was defined according to IMGT convention as the region running from the second conserved V-encoded cysteine to the conserved J-encoded phenylalanine. In an earlier analysis of more than 550 of the donors, sequences lacking an unambiguous match to a single V gene segment were excluded. In an earlier analysis of 450 to 700 of the donors, V segments were called functional above 56.7% productive rearrangements and were called segregating when the between-donor standard deviation exceeded 5%. A statistical classification framework was built for diagnosing cytomegalovirus status from the catalog of TCR beta chain sequences. In a later analysis, V and J genes were assigned by comparing TCR nucleotide sequences against IMGT/GENE-DB human TR gene sequences. Using the TCRdist pipeline, a later analysis assigned CDR3 sequences along with most-parsimonious VDJ recombination scenarios. In a later analysis, each TCR beta chain was defined by its CDR3 amino acid sequence together with its V-gene family, and reads without a unique V-gene family were excluded. To address suspected cross-contamination and a sequencing artifact, a later analysis removed approximately 600 highly shared, low-generation-probability nucleotide sequences. A later analysis calculated a clonal expansion index for each public chain from normalized within-repertoire ranks of inferred template counts. Generation probabilities in a later analysis came from a VDJ recombination model fitted to out-of-frame rearrangements, and those results were checked against IGoR. In a later analysis, TCR-TCR, TCR-HLA and TCR-CMV co-occurrence was scored with hypergeometric tests, and a repertoire-size bias correction was applied to TCR pairs. False discovery rates were estimated in a later analysis by permuting HLA or CMV assignments 20 times. In a later analysis, co-occurring TCRs were grouped using DBSCAN, with TCRdist sequence similarity added in when clustering inside HLA-allele-positive subsets. Repertoires with fewer than 30,000 or more than 120,000 public chains, plus five repertoires with anomalous nucleotide sharing, were excluded from co-occurrence clustering. TCRdb obtained this table from immuneACCESS and retained in-frame rearrangements with V and J assigned. These tables miss some clones; where compared with another copy, unresolved V genes account for less than half of the shortfall, and the remainder is unexplained. V and J calls and clone size are those listed in that table; D and trimming were worked out from the DNA. The sample table records approximately 160,000 clones; around 83% of these occur just once. Less than 1% of the sample is taken by the ten largest.

What the work shows at the level of the full study, not this receptor alone: A further reported finding was that TCR beta sequences accurately predicted the HLA-A and HLA-B alleles for most subjects in the first cohort. When HLA alleles, especially DR and DQ, strongly co-occurred, attributing TCR associations to individual alleles was difficult. The study listed around 160 TCR beta chains as associated with cytomegalovirus. Correlated functional status among segregating V segments might reflect linkage disequilibrium, but an unknown experimental factor could not be ruled out. Broadly in line with IMGT annotations, most TCR beta V segments showed up in productive rearrangements about 90% or about 30% of the time in an earlier analysis of approximately 640 of the donors. The sequencing pipeline was judged likely to have produced a cluster of highly shared sequence variants as a technical artifact. The classifier was reported to diagnose cytomegalovirus status with high specificity and sensitivity in both the original cohort and the validation cohort. HLA typing was unavailable for some donors at each locus, so association tests used only the typed subset. Presence/absence analyses assumed roughly uniform sequencing depth across donors, an assumption that may not hold. In vitro tests confirmed that a few of the cytomegalovirus-associated TCR beta chains recognize cytomegalovirus antigens. At a false discovery rate of 0.05, a later analysis linked some 18,000 TCR beta sequences to specific HLA alleles. Because counts were too low, around 18 rarely observed V segments, including chromosome 9 orphons, were left out of the earlier analysis of 587 of the donors. An association between a missense DCLRE1C variant and V-gene and J-gene trimming of TCR beta chains was found in a later genetic analysis and replicated in an independent cohort. The authors suggested that the approach could potentially be extended to other disease states and immunological phenotypes. A later analysis found that TCR association rates varied across HLA loci, with DRB1 alleles showing the most associated TCRs and HLA-C alleles the fewest. Some IMGT-functional V segments, including TRBV6-2 and TRBV6-3, could not be told apart with the 87-base-pair reads, so those segments were excluded. A later analysis found that HLA-associated TCR beta chains were more clonally expanded and had lower generation probabilities than equally common non-associated chains. Several of the top co-occurrence clusters appeared to be linked to parvovirus B19, influenza, CMV and Epstein-Barr virus, according to a later analysis. In this cohort, only TCR beta chains were sequenced, and detectable features were limited by the absence of alpha or paired-chain data. Compared with the approximately 710-donor mean, donors in an Asian-associated ancestry cluster had fewer N-insertions in productive TCRs, according to a later genetic analysis. Most CMV-associated TCR beta chains appeared to be HLA-restricted in a later analysis, and the HLA associations seemed to be driven largely by CMV exposure. While some public TCRs were present in many individuals, most TCR sequences turned up only very rarely across donors. For the cohort, immune exposure information was limited to CMV serostatus.

The V and J segments used are TRBV7-9 and TRBJ1-1; the D region possibly corresponds to TRBD1 (5 bases align). This clonotype originated in a girl aged 2 to 10 in good health and CMV-seropositive. Sequencing used PBMCs. The CDR3 region: CASSLGAGLDEAFF. The nucleotide sequence reads as follows: TGTGCCAGCAGCTTAGGGGCAGGGTTGGATGAAGCTTTCTTT.